The 10 T cell receptor beta chains below were found in one sample sequenced in a study of post-analysis software for immune sequencing data. Study-level points and caveats: Five or six TRBV segments were significantly more frequent in patients than in controls. TRBV5-6, TRBV5-1 and TRBV20-1 were among these segments.

Libraries were made from TCR beta cDNA, and they carried unique molecular identifiers. TCRdb re-derived calls from the PCR reads in MiXCR, one entry per CDR3 protein. The sample consists of about 820,000 distinct CDR3 sequences, around 53% of them appearing once. The antigens of these receptors remain unknown. Sequencing input: blood. These TCRs come from a girl aged 5-17 years with multiple sclerosis.

This chain uses TRBV5-1 with TRBJ2-5; 8 bases agree with TRBD2. V lost 4 bases to trimming and J lost 7 bases; unmatched junction nucleotides: 24. This CDR3 has 19 residues. Germline assignment: CDR1 SGHRS and CDR2 YFSETQ. The CDR3 here is CASSGPPFREGRGDVTQYF. The CDR3 region has the DNA TGCGCCAGCAGCGGACCACCTTTTCGGGAGGGCCGGGGTGACGTGACCCAGTACTTC. Full variable domain (rest looked up from reference TRBV5-1 and TRBJ2-5): KAGVTQTPRYLIKTRGQQVTLSCSPISGHRSVSWYQQTPGQGLQFLFEYFSETQRNKGNFPGRFSGRQFSNSRSEMNVSTLELGDSALYLCASSGPPFREGRGDVTQYFGPGTRLLVL.

On this clonotype itself: Being one base from a much bigger clone, this may be a read error. This sequence joins TRBV7-9 and TRBJ2-7; TRBD1 agrees at 7 bases. The CDR3 runs 14 residues. The germline gives CDR1 SEHNR, CDR2 FQNEAQ (reference sequence). The CDR3 here is CSSSPGQSSYEQYF. The CDR3 DNA is TGTTCCAGCAGCCCGGGACAGAGCTCCTACGAGCAGTACTTC.

The chain employs TRBV7-9 and TRBJ2-7, with TRBD1 as a possible D gene (6 bases). V was pared by 4 bases and J by 1 base, with 17 bases between. CDR1 and CDR2 from the germline V gene are SEHNR and FQNEAQ (reference sequence). The CDR3 has 16 amino acids. Here the CDR3 reads CASSSNGGTGSYEQYF. The CDR3, as DNA: TGTGCCAGCAGCTCTAATGGGGGTACAGGGTCCTACGAGCAGTACTTC.

The V call is TRBV3-1, the J call TRBJ2-5, with a tentative D call TRBD1 (6 bases). The end of the DNA fits TRBJ2-7 better, so the J call may be wrong. The CDR3 is 14 residues long. Germline loops: CDR1 LGHDT, CDR2 YNNKEL (reference sequence). This chain's CDR3 is CASSQRPDRYEQYF. The CDR3 region has the DNA TGTGCCAGCAGCCAAAGACCGGACAGATACGAGCAGTACTTC.

This clonotype was counted a single time. The rearrangement links TRBV20-1 to TRBJ2-7, with D perhaps matching TRBD2 (5 bases). CDR1 and CDR2 from the germline V gene are DFQATT and SNEGSKA (reference sequence). The CDR3 is 12 amino acids. The CDR3 reads CRAAGVNYEQYF. CDR3 in DNA: TGCAGGGCTGCCGGGGTCAACTACGAGCAGTACTTC.

The V call is TRBV6-1, the J call TRBJ2-7, with a weak D call TRBD2 (6 bases). The V gene's germline CDR1 is MNHNS and CDR2 SASEGT. The CDR3 has 15 amino acids. With 8 bases removed from V and 0 bases from J, the gap between germline ends came to 17 bases. In DNA, the CDR3 is TGTGCCAGCCAGAGTTCCCGCGGGGACTCCTACGAGCAGTACTTC. Translated: CASQSSRGDSYEQYF.

There are a few counts of this clonotype. V gene TRBV5-1 combines with J gene TRBJ2-5; TRBD2 matches 11 bases. The CDR3 is 18 amino acids. Trimming took 0 bases from V and 2 from J; bases not matched to a gene: 9. Germline V gene lookup returns CDR1 SGHRS and CDR2 YFSETQ. CDR3 nucleotide sequence: TGCGCCAGCAGCTTGGGGCTAGCGGGGGGCCAGGTTCAAGAGACCCAGTACTTC. Its translation: CASSLGLAGGQVQETQYF.

This clonotype has a handful of counts. The chain has TRBV5-1 and TRBJ1-2; D is possibly TRBD1 (6 bases). The CDR3 spans 15 residues. Between the trimmed V and J ends, which lost 4 bases and 6 bases, there was a span of 19 bases. Germline assignment: CDR1 SGHRS and CDR2 YFSETQ. CDR3 sequence reads: CASSPRTDGTNGYTF. CDR3 sequence (DNA): TGCGCCAGCAGCCCAAGGACAGACGGTACAAATGGCTACACCTTC. The complete variable domain, with remaining parts taken from reference TRBV5-1 and TRBJ1-2, reads KAGVTQTPRYLIKTRGQQVTLSCSPISGHRSVSWYQQTPGQGLQFLFEYFSETQRNKGNFPGRFSGRQFSNSRSEMNVSTLELGDSALYLCASSPRTDGTNGYTFGSGTRLTVV.

The chain has TRBV5-1 and TRBJ2-4; D possibly uses TRBD1 or TRBD2 (5 bases each). Germline V gene sequence: CDR1 SGHRS, CDR2 YFSETQ. V shed 7 bases and J shed 8 bases, with 13 bases lying between them. CDR3 size: 12 residues. The CDR3 loop is CASGRDEHIQYF. The DNA for the CDR3 is TGCGCCAGCGGTCGGGACGAGCACATTCAGTACTTC.

The chain is built from TRBV5-1 and TRBJ2-7; tentatively, D is TRBD2 (6 bases). The germline V gene has CDR1 SGHRS and CDR2 YFSETQ. The V end lost 2 bases, the J end lost 3 bases, and 12 bases lay between the germline ends. The CDR3 length is 14 residues. The CDR3 sequence is CASSFGDSHYEQYF. CDR3 nucleotide sequence: TGCGCCAGCAGCTTCGGGGACTCACACTACGAGCAGTACTTC.